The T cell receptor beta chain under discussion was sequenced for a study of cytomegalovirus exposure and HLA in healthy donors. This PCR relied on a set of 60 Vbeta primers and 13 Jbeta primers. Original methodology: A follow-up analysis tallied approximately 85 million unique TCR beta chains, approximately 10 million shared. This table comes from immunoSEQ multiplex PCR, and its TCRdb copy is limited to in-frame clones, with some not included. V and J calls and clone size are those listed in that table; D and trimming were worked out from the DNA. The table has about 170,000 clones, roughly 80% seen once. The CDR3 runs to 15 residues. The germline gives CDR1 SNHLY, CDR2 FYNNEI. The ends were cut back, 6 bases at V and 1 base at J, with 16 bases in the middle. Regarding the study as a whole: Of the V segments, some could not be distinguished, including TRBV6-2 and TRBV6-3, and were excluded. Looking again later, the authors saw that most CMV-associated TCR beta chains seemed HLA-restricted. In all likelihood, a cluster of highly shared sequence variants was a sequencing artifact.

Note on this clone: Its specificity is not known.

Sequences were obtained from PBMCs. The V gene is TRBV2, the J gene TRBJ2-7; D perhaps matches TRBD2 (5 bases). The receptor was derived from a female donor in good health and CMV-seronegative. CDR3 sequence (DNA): TGTGCCAGCAGGGAGGCCGGGAACGGATCCTACGAGCAGTACTTC. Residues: CASREAGNGSYEQYF.